What follows is one T cell receptor beta chain and its context. The data originate from a study of cytotoxic CD8 clonotypes in ibrutinib-treated CLL. Clones were sequenced by immunoSEQ multiplex PCR, and TCRdb holds only the in-frame ones, with some missing. Among around 25,000 clones, about 72% were seen once, and the ten largest hold 25% to 30%. The CDR3 consists of 15 residues. Unmatched junction bases numbered 9, after V lost 7 bases and J lost 7 bases. The germline V gene encodes CDR1 MNHNS and CDR2 SASEGT. The rearrangement links TRBV6-1 to TRBJ1-5, with 11 bases aligning to TRBD1. This clonotype was sampled from a human donor with chronic lymphocytic leukemia. The sample here was PBMCs, taken after 24 months of ibrutinib treatment. The CDR3 DNA reads as TGTGCCAGCACCTCCGGGACAGGGGGGAGGCAGCCCCAGCATTTT. It translates to CASTSGTGGRQPQHF.